The 26 T cell receptor beta chains reported below all come from one sample, sequenced in a study of glioma-infiltrating T cells (dated by TCRdb to about 2016). TCRdb shows the sequencer as Illumina MiSeq. TCR alpha and beta CDR3 regions were amplified with the iRepertoire nested amplicon-rescue multiplex PCR (arm-PCR) platform from RNA. TCRdb reprocessed the public reads (quality trimming at Q25 with fastp, clone calling with MiXCR) and kept in-frame beta chains. All rows with the same CDR3 protein become a single entry with the most common DNA and genes. The sample table records fewer than 200,000 distinct CDR3 sequences; about 32% of these occur just once. The ten largest clones take up over 20% of the sample. Material for sequencing was glioma tissue, nonneoplastic brain tissue, or PBMCs (not recorded which). Receptors originate from a human donor with low-grade glioma or glioblastoma, undergoing nonglioma brain surgery, or in good health (not recorded which).

Worth noting for this clonotype: A much larger clone lies one base from this, so it may be a read error. Since the CDR3 does not end with the conserved phenylalanine or tryptophan, this likely comes from a read error. The chain uses TRBV29-1 and TRBJ1-3, with D hard to call. Germline-derived CDR1 and CDR2 are SQVTM and ANQGSEA. Trimming removed 6 bases at V and 3 bases at J, with 6 bases between. The CDR3 extends over 11 amino acids. The CDR3 reads CSVWLGNTIYS. CDR3 sequence (DNA): TGCAGCGTGTGGCTTGGAAACACCATATATTCT.

This clonotype was seen just once. The gene calls are TRBV27 and TRBJ1-1; no definite D call. CDR3 size: 13 residues. Trimming pared 5 bases from V and 0 bases from J, leaving 7 bases between. Germline CDR1 and CDR2: MNHEY and SMNVEV (reference sequence). This CDR3 reads CASSRVMNTEAFF. The CDR3, as DNA: TGTGCCAGCAGTCGGGTAATGAACACTGAAGCTTTCTTT.

This clonotype showed up many times. The rearrangement uses TRBV18 and TRBJ1-5; unclear D gene. V lost 3 bases and J 1 base, leaving 4 bases between the germline ends. From germline, CDR1 is KGHSH and CDR2 LQKENI. The CDR3 is 13 amino acids. For the CDR3, the DNA is TGTGCCAGCTCACCTGAGAGCAATCAGCCCCAGCATTTT. This gives the protein CASSPESNQPQHF.

A few counts support this clonotype. The J gene is TRBJ2-7, the V gene TRBV11-1; 8 bases are shared with TRBD2. V shed 5 bases and J 1 base; nucleotides not matched to a gene: 7. This CDR3 is 15 amino acids long. Germline-derived CDR1 and CDR2 are SGHAT and FQDESV (reference sequence). The CDR3 loop is CASSPRASGSYEQYF. DNA of the CDR3: TGTGCCAGCAGCCCGAGGGCTAGCGGGTCCTACGAGCAGTACTTC.

The V gene is TRBV11-2, the J gene TRBJ2-1; TRBD1 or TRBD2 may be the D gene (5 bases each). Germline lookup yields CDR1 SGHAT and CDR2 FQNNGV. Trimming pared 4 bases from V and 8 bases from J, leaving 21 bases between. The CDR3 has 16 residues. In DNA, the CDR3 is TGTGCCAGCAGCTCCCACCGGGACGCCGCTTGGGATGAGCAGTTCTTC. As protein: CASSSHRDAAWDEQFF.

The V call is TRBV5-1, the J call TRBJ2-3, with D tentatively TRBD1 or TRBD2 (5 bases each). The V and J ends lost 0 bases and 0 bases respectively, with 11 bases between them. CDR3 length: 16 residues. The germline V gene has CDR1 SGHRS and CDR2 YFSETQ. CDR3 residues: CASSLEGRPSTDTQYF. CDR3 bases: TGCGCCAGCAGCTTGGAGGGACGGCCTAGCACAGATACGCAGTATTTT.

A note on this clonotype: The junction does not match germline at one end; this may be a read error. The genes are TRBV6-1 and TRBJ1-2; 7 positions match TRBD1. This CDR3 has 12 amino acids. CDR1 and CDR2 from the germline V gene are MNHNS and SASEGT. The CDR3 nucleotides read TGTGCCGGCAGTGCGGACAGGTATGGCTACACCTTC. This translates into CAGSADRYGYTF.

The chain is built from TRBV19 and TRBJ2-1; TRBD1 or TRBD2 may be the D gene (5 bases each). V shed 4 bases and J shed 6 bases, with 19 bases lying between them. Germline V gives CDR1 LNHDA, CDR2 SQIVND (reference sequence). The CDR3 loop spans 16 amino acids. CDR3 nucleotide sequence: TGTGCCAGTAGTAGAGACGGGGCAGGGTGGATCAATGAGCAGTTCTTC. It specifies CASSRDGAGWINEQFF.

This clonotype was counted at least ten times. The chain has TRBV20-1 and TRBJ2-7, with 8 bases identical to TRBD2. Germline loops: CDR1 DFQATT, CDR2 SNEGSKA (reference sequence). CDR3 length: 12 amino acids. The J segment lost 4 bases and the V segment lost 1 base, leaving 0 bases of the junction unmatched. In DNA form, the CDR3 reads TGCAGTGCTAGAGCGGGAGGGTACGAGCAGTACTTC. Amino acid sequence: CSARAGGYEQYF.

This clonotype was seen at least ten times. V and J are TRBV7-7 and TRBJ2-5, with D perhaps TRBD2 (5 bases). This CDR3 contains 14 residues. Germline CDR1 is SSHAT and CDR2 is FNYEAQ (reference sequence). Trimming removed 5 bases from V and 2 bases from J, with 12 bases in between. CDR3 coding DNA: TGTGCCAGCAGCCCCTCGGGATATCAAGAGACCCAGTACTTC. Protein sequence: CASSPSGYQETQYF. Using reference TRBV7-7 and TRBJ2-5 for the parts outside the CDR3, the full variable domain is GAGVSQSPRYKVTKRGQDVTLRCDPISSHATLYWYQQALGQGPEFLTYFNYEAQPDKSGLPSDRFSAERPEGSISTLTIQRTEQRDSAMYRCASSPSGYQETQYFGPGTRLLVL.

The chain is built from TRBV5-4 and TRBJ2-2; possibly TRBD2 for D (5 bases). Trimming pared 2 bases from V and 7 bases from J, leaving 6 bases between. The CDR3 consists of 12 residues. Germline V lookup: CDR1 SGHNT, CDR2 YYREEE (reference sequence). CDR3: CASSFGVGELFF. The CDR3 DNA reads TGTGCCAGCAGCTTCGGGGTCGGGGAGCTGTTTTTT. The full variable domain, rest sourced from reference TRBV5-4 and TRBJ2-2, is ETGVTQSPTHLIKTRGQQVTLRCSSQSGHNTVSWYQQALGQGPQFIFQYYREEENGRGNFPPRFSGLQFPNYSSELNVNALELDDSALYLCASSFGVGELFFGEGSRLTVL.

A note on this clonotype: This could be a read error, since a much larger clone is one nucleotide away. CDR3 DNA: TGTGCCAGCACCACTGTGGGATTCATCACCGGGGAGCTGTTTTTT. Translation gives CASTTVGFITGELFF. The chain links TRBV28 to TRBJ2-2; no reliable D call. Trimming cost V 7 bases and J 4 bases, with 16 bases left between them. Germline V gene sequence: CDR1 MDHEN, CDR2 SYDVKM. The CDR3 sequence is 15 residues long.

V gene TRBV30 combines with J gene TRBJ2-7; TRBD1 aligns across 7 bases. Germline trimming cut 5 bases from V and 9 bases from J; bases unmatched to any gene: 7. The CDR3 is made up of 11 amino acids. Germline V CDR1 and CDR2: GTSNPN, SVGIG (reference sequence). CDR3 coding DNA: TGTGCCTGGGGACAGGACCTAGGGCAGTACTTC. It codes for CAWGQDLGQYF.

There are many counts of this clonotype. The V gene is TRBV4-3, the J gene TRBJ2-1, with D possibly TRBD2 on 5 matching bases. Germline V gene data show CDR1 as LGHNA and CDR2 as YSLEER. The CDR3 has 17 residues. V lost 1 base and J lost 3, with 16 bases in between. CDR3 in amino acids: CASSQGYAGNLYNEQFF. In DNA, the CDR3 is TGCGCCAGCAGCCAAGGCTATGCGGGCAACCTCTACAATGAGCAGTTCTTC.

This clonotype was seen repeatedly, ten times or more. This chain connects TRBV7-2 to TRBJ2-7; 10 bases fit TRBD1. Germline values: CDR1 SGHTA, CDR2 FQGNSA. The CDR3 is made up of 14 amino acids. V shed 7 bases, J shed 6 bases, and the junction held 9 bases outside the gene matches. The chain's CDR3 is CASTLTGGNVEQYF. The CDR3 DNA is TGTGCCAGCACCCTGACAGGGGGCAACGTCGAGCAGTACTTC.

The CDR3 loop is CASGARGPEGQYF. CDR3 in DNA: TGCGCCTCCGGTGCGCGGGGGCCGGAGGGGCAGTACTTC. The V and J genes are TRBV5-1 and TRBJ2-7; a possible D gene is TRBD2 (7 bases). The CDR3 is 13 residues long. With 10 bases removed from V and 9 bases from J, the gap between germline ends came to 23 bases. CDR1 is SGHRS and CDR2 is YFSETQ in the germline V gene.

The sample holds many counts of this clonotype. The chain combines TRBV7-9 with TRBJ2-7; 7 nucleotides line up with TRBD2. This CDR3 spans 16 amino acids. CDR1 is SEHNR and CDR2 is FQNEAQ in the germline V gene (reference sequence). Unmatched junction bases numbered 6, after V lost 1 base and J lost 0 bases. CDR3: CASSLERLADSYEQYF. As DNA, the CDR3 is TGTGCCAGCAGCTTAGAGAGGCTAGCGGACTCCTACGAGCAGTACTTC.

This clonotype was recorded at least ten times. The V call is TRBV2, the J call TRBJ2-1, with TRBD1 matching 8 bases. Germline V gene sequence: CDR1 SNHLY, CDR2 FYNNEI. The V segment lost 11 bases and the J segment 5 bases; nucleotides outside the gene matches: 8. The length of the CDR3 is 13 residues. The CDR3 DNA sequence: TGTGCCGACAACCGGGACAGGAACAATGAGCAGTTCTTC. It encodes CADNRDRNNEQFF. Full variable domain (outside the CDR3, taken from reference TRBV2 and TRBJ2-1): EPEVTQTPSHQVTQMGQEVILRCVPISNHLYFYWYRQILGQKVEFLVSFYNNEISEKSEIFDDQFSVERPDGSNFTLKIRSTKLEDSAMYFCADNRDRNNEQFFGPGTRLTVL.

A few counts support this clonotype. The gene calls are TRBV12-3 or TRBV12-4 and TRBJ2-7; D not certain. The germline V and J ends were trimmed by 5 bases and 5 bases, with 16 bases remaining between them. The CDR3 is 14 residues long. The CDR3 here is CASSPTSAGHEQYF. CDR3 DNA: TGTGCCAGCAGTCCTACCTCGGCCGGCCACGAGCAGTACTTC.

A word on this clonotype: With a much larger clone just one base away, this may be a read error. The chain employs TRBV4-1 and TRBJ2-7, with 9 bases that match TRBD1. The CDR3 has 14 residues. The ends lost 5 bases at V and 4 bases at J; junction bases unmatched: 6. Germline loops: CDR1 MGHRA, CDR2 YSYEKL. CDR3 region: CASSEVTGGYEQYF. CDR3 bases: TGCGCCAGCAGCGAAGTGACAGGGGGTTACGAGCAGTACTTC.

As concerns this clonotype: At one end, the junction sequence differs from germline, possibly due to a read error. The genes are TRBV18 and TRBJ1-5; no clear D. Germline assignment: CDR1 KGHSH and CDR2 LQKENI. There are 14 residues in the CDR3. The CDR3 DNA reads as TGTGCCAGCTCACCACCCGGGAGCAATCAGCCCCGGCATTTT. It codes for CASSPPGSNQPRHF.

The V and J genes are TRBV11-2 and TRBJ2-3, with D possibly matching TRBD2 (7 bases). V lost 1 base to trimming and J lost 5 bases, with 16 bases between them. Germline loops: CDR1 SGHAT, CDR2 FQNNGV. This CDR3 spans 16 amino acids. The CDR3 is CASSLVKGGGRDTQYF. The CDR3 bases are TGTGCCAGCAGCTTAGTCAAGGGAGGGGGGCGAGATACGCAGTATTTT.

This rearrangement joins TRBV6-5 to TRBJ2-5; the match to TRBD2 covers 10 bases. Germline loops: CDR1 MNHEY, CDR2 SVGAGI. V dropped 4 bases and J dropped 2; count of bases not matched to a gene: 16. The length of the CDR3 is 19 residues. CDR3 sequence (DNA): TGTGCCAGCAGTTCTCGCCTTGTTTCGGTACTAGCGGGACAAGAGACCCAGTACTTC. Translation: CASSSRLVSVLAGQETQYF.

This clonotype showed up just a few times. This likely stems from a read error, as it lies one base from a far larger clone. The chain is built from TRBV12-3 or TRBV12-4 and TRBJ2-7, with unresolved D. The CDR3 loop spans 12 amino acids. The ends were cut back, 2 bases at V and 4 bases at J, with 6 bases in the middle. This chain's CDR3 is CASSLSEYEQYF. The DNA for the CDR3 is TGTGCCAGCAGTTTATCGGAGTACGAGCAGTACTTC.

This clonotype was observed many times. This chain joins TRBV12-3 or TRBV12-4 and TRBJ1-2, with D perhaps TRBD1 (6 bases). V lost 3 bases and J lost 7, with 12 bases in between. The CDR3 totals 13 residues. The CDR3 DNA reads TGTGCCAGCAGTTTCCGGGGACAAGTTGGCTACACCTTC. Protein: CASSFRGQVGYTF.

A note on this clonotype: This clone may be a read error of a much larger clone one base away. This chain uses TRBV5-8 with TRBJ1-5; 9 bases align to TRBD1. Per germline, CDR1 SGHTS and CDR2 YDEGEE. There are 14 residues in the CDR3. The CDR3 reads CAGSPGQGIYPQHF. CDR3 nucleotides: TGTGCCGGCAGCCCCGGACAGGGGATTTATCCCCAGCATTTT.